The 21 T cell receptor beta chains presented below share a single source sample, sequenced in a study of CD8+CD57+ T cells in acquired aplastic anemia. Selection for sequencing was limited to patients who had shown CD8+CD57+ cell expansion by flow cytometry. The TCR beta profiling, which covered VDJ combination and CDR3 sequence, was carried out using genomic DNA as the template. TCRdb re-called the reads with MiXCR, one entry per CDR3 protein. This table holds 150,000 to 180,000 distinct CDR3 sequences, over 50% found once. Sequencing was done on a sample of sorted CD4+, CD8+, or CD8+CD57+ T cells (not recorded which) from PBMCs. The receptor set was obtained from a human donor with aplastic anemia.

The CDR3 nucleotides are TGCGCCAGCAGCCAAGAAAACAGTCGCTACGAGCAGTACTTC. Protein sequence: CASSQENSRYEQYF. The chain uses TRBV4-1 and TRBJ2-7; unclear D gene. The CDR3 is 14 amino acids. Looked up from germline, CDR1 is MGHRA and CDR2 is YSYEKL. V was clipped by 0 bases and J by 3 bases, with 9 bases between them.

This clonotype was counted many times. V gene TRBV6-1 combines with J gene TRBJ2-1; either TRBD1 or TRBD2 may supply D (5 bases each). V lost 8 bases to trimming and J lost 5 bases, with 19 bases between them. The CDR3 loop spans 15 amino acids. Germline lookup yields CDR1 MNHNS and CDR2 SASEGT. In DNA form, the CDR3 reads TGTGCCAGCTGTCGTCGGCCGGGGCAGGACAATGAGCAGTTCTTC. The encoded protein is CASCRRPGQDNEQFF.

The V and J genes are TRBV20-1 and TRBJ2-1; the D gene is possibly TRBD2 (6 bases). Trimming took off 5 bases at V and 1 base at J, with 15 bases between the two ends. Germline V gene sequence: CDR1 DFQATT, CDR2 SNEGSKA (reference sequence). The CDR3 is made up of 15 amino acids. The CDR3 DNA is TGCAGTGCTTCCCTCCGGGCGGGGTCCTACAATGAGCAGTTCTTC. This encodes CSASLRAGSYNEQFF.

The chain carries TRBV2 and TRBJ1-2; 9 bases are a match to TRBD1. Per the germline V gene, CDR1 is SNHLY and CDR2 is FYNNEI. The CDR3 is 16 residues long. J lost 7 bases, V lost 6 bases, and 15 bases had no gene match. The CDR3 here is CASSPPRDRAVRGYTF. DNA for the CDR3: TGTGCCAGCAGCCCACCCCGGGACAGGGCCGTACGTGGCTACACCTTC.

On this clonotype: Since a much larger clone is just one base distant, this may be a read error. The rearrangement joins TRBV7-9 to TRBJ2-5; D is uncertain. Trimming took 5 bases from V and 8 from J, leaving 12 bases between them. Germline V lookup: CDR1 SEHNR, CDR2 FQNEAQ (reference sequence). This CDR3 region has 12 residues. The CDR3 DNA reads TGTGCCAGCAGCCCTCGAGCCGGAACCCAGTACTTC. Protein product: CASSPRAGTQYF.

This clonotype has ten or more counts. The chain combines TRBV12-3 or TRBV12-4 with TRBJ2-2; D is possibly TRBD1 (5 bases). The CDR3 covers 14 residues. The V end was cut by 7 bases, the J end by 4 bases, with 13 bases between. The CDR3 protein is CASTSTGSTGELFF. CDR3 sequence (DNA): TGTGCCAGCACTTCAACAGGTTCCACCGGGGAGCTGTTTTTT.

There are many counts of this clonotype. The chain couples TRBV12-3 or TRBV12-4 to TRBJ1-2; 11 nucleotides line up with TRBD1. Trimming removed 3 bases from V and 3 bases from J; junction bases left unmatched: 3. The CDR3 extends over 15 amino acids. CDR3 DNA sequence: TGTGCCAGCAGTTTGGGGACAGGGGGATACTATGGCTACACCTTC. Protein: CASSLGTGGYYGYTF.

This rearrangement joins TRBV19 to TRBJ1-6, with D perhaps matching TRBD1 (5 bases). The CDR3 length is 16 residues. V was pared by 5 bases and J by 0 bases, with 11 bases between. Germline V lookup: CDR1 LNHDA, CDR2 SQIVND (reference sequence). The CDR3 spells CASSLGGYSYNSPLHF. As DNA, the CDR3 is TGTGCCAGTAGTCTTGGGGGGTACTCCTATAATTCACCCCTCCACTTT.

In this sample, this clonotype turned up many times. The chain recombines TRBV20-1 with TRBJ2-1; possibly TRBD1 for D (8 bases). The CDR3 extends over 15 amino acids. Germline lookup yields CDR1 DFQATT and CDR2 SNEGSKA (reference sequence). Trimming shortened V by 2 bases and J by 12 bases, and 23 bases separated the two germline ends. The CDR3 reads CSARSKRTQGGRQFF. The CDR3 DNA sequence: TGCAGTGCTAGATCTAAAAGGACACAGGGGGGGAGGCAGTTCTTC.

This clonotype was found a few times. A much larger clone differs by one base, so this may be a read error. The V gene is TRBV5-8, the J gene TRBJ2-7, with D tentatively TRBD1 (5 bases). V lost 0 bases, J lost 2 bases, and 12 bases lay in between. The germline CDR1 and CDR2 sequences are SGHTS and YDEGEE. The CDR3 is made up of 15 amino acids. CDR3 sequence (DNA): TGTGCCAGCAGCTTGGGGGATCAAGGGGCCTACGAGCAGTACTTC. As protein: CASSLGDQGAYEQYF.

As regards this clonotype: This may stem from a read error, because a much larger clone lies one nucleotide away. This chain joins TRBV7-6 and TRBJ2-2; D is unclear. Looked up from germline, CDR1 is SGHVS and CDR2 is FNYEAQ. The CDR3 consists of 11 residues. Trimming removed 5 bases from V and 6 bases from J, with 4 bases in between. CDR3 sequence (DNA): TGTGCCAGCAGCCCAGCCGGGGAGCTGTTTTTT. Amino acids: CASSPAGELFF.

The chain employs TRBV19 and TRBJ2-7, with D possibly being TRBD1 (6 bases). The CDR3 loop spans 18 amino acids. V dropped 1 base and J dropped 5 bases, with 24 bases sitting between them. Germline V gives CDR1 LNHDA, CDR2 SQIVND (reference sequence). For the CDR3, the DNA is TGTGCCAGTAGTATAGGCAGGGGAAACCACTACCGGTCACACGAGCAGTACTTC. Its protein product is CASSIGRGNHYRSHEQYF.

This clonotype was seen at least ten times. The CDR3 region is CASSLREGNSYEQYF. DNA of the CDR3: TGTGCCAGCAGTTTACGGGAGGGGAACTCCTACGAGCAGTACTTC. The rearrangement joins TRBV27 to TRBJ2-7; 8 bases are a match to TRBD2. The germline V gene has CDR1 MNHEY and CDR2 SMNVEV (reference sequence). V shed 2 bases, J shed 0 bases, and the junction held 3 bases outside the gene matches. The CDR3 is made up of 15 amino acids.

As concerns this clonotype: Possible read error: a much larger clone is one base away. The chain combines TRBV9 with TRBJ2-7, with D perhaps TRBD1 (5 bases). The CDR3 sequence is 13 residues long. The germline V and J ends were trimmed by 5 bases and 5 bases, with 14 bases remaining between them. The germline V gene encodes CDR1 SGDLS and CDR2 YYNGEE. The CDR3 region is CASRGVGDHEQYF. The CDR3 bases are TGTGCCAGCAGAGGGGTCGGAGACCACGAGCAGTACTTC.

The chain couples TRBV5-4 to TRBJ2-3, with TRBD1 matching 9 bases. CDR3 length: 16 residues. Unmatched junction bases numbered 4, after V lost 2 bases and J lost 0 bases. Germline loops: CDR1 SGHNT, CDR2 YYREEE (reference sequence). The CDR3, as DNA: TGTGCCAGCAGCTTACCGACAGGGGGAAGCACAGATACGCAGTATTTT. This translates into CASSLPTGGSTDTQYF.

This chain joins TRBV19 and TRBJ1-6, with D perhaps matching TRBD1 (5 bases). Germline loops: CDR1 LNHDA, CDR2 SQIVND (reference sequence). The CDR3 runs to 16 residues. Trimming shortened V by 7 bases and J by 4 bases, and 17 bases separated the two germline ends. CDR3: CASKLQGDYYNSPLHF. The CDR3 DNA reads as TGTGCCAGTAAACTTCAGGGTGACTATTATAATTCACCCCTCCACTTT.

The V call is TRBV15, the J call TRBJ2-5; D may be TRBD2 (7 bases). CDR3 length: 17 amino acids. V gave up 0 bases and J gave up 1 base, with 15 bases separating them. Germline CDR1 is LNHNV and CDR2 is YYDKDF (reference sequence). The CDR3 protein is CATSREDRGGPQETQYF. The CDR3, as DNA: TGTGCCACCAGCAGAGAGGATAGGGGGGGCCCCCAAGAGACCCAGTACTTC.

This clonotype has a count of ten or more. This chain uses TRBV27 with TRBJ1-1; no clear D. V was trimmed by 6 bases and J by 4 bases, leaving 12 bases between them. The CDR3 has 13 residues. Per the germline V gene, CDR1 is MNHEY and CDR2 is SMNVEV (reference sequence). CDR3 residues: CASSLSRFTEAFF. In DNA form, the CDR3 reads TGTGCCAGCAGCCTCAGTCGGTTCACTGAAGCTTTCTTT.

The chain is built from TRBV19 and TRBJ2-7, with D maybe TRBD1 (5 bases). V was trimmed by 7 bases and J by 5 bases, leaving 18 bases between them. Germline V lookup: CDR1 LNHDA, CDR2 SQIVND (reference sequence). The CDR3 extends over 14 amino acids. The DNA of the CDR3 is TGTGCCAGTACCAGGGTGCTCTCTAATAACGAGCAGTACTTC. Its protein product is CASTRVLSNNEQYF. Looking up the rest from reference TRBV19 and TRBJ2-7 gives the full variable domain: DGGITQSPKYLFRKEGQNVTLSCEQNLNHDAMYWYRQDPGQGLRLIYYSQIVNDFQKGDIAEGYSVSREKKESFPLTVTSAQKNPTAFYLCASTRVLSNNEQYFGPGTRLTVT.

This clonotype was picked up a small number of times. CDR3 sequence reads: CASRPSGSETQYF. CDR3 DNA sequence: TGTGCCAGCAGGCCTAGCGGGAGTGAGACCCAGTACTTC. The V call is TRBV12-3 or TRBV12-4, the J call TRBJ2-5, with 10 bases matching TRBD2. The CDR3 runs 13 residues. Unmatched junction bases numbered 3, after V lost 6 bases and J lost 5 bases.

In this sample, this clonotype turned up many times. The CDR3: CASRPWGDRQETQYF. DNA of the CDR3: TGCGCCAGCAGGCCCTGGGGGGACCGGCAGGAGACCCAGTACTTC. V and J are TRBV5-1 and TRBJ2-5, with TRBD2 as a possible D gene (6 bases). Trimming stripped 5 bases from V and 5 bases from J, with 19 bases between. CDR3 length: 15 residues. CDR1 is SGHRS, CDR2 YFSETQ, per germline.